This TCR beta chain is drawn from a study of cytomegalovirus exposure and HLA in healthy donors. Study background: Later analysis reported that the approximately 120 validation repertoires shared the platform of the roughly 700 first-cohort repertoires.

The CDR3 sequence is 14 residues long. Trimming removed 3 bases from V and 3 bases from J; junction bases left unmatched: 4. CDR1 MNHNS and CDR2 SASEGT come from the germline V gene. Overall study findings and caveats: In vitro work confirmed that a few CMV-associated chains recognize CMV antigens. Most observed TCR sequences were rare, whereas some public TCRs were detected in many donors.

With respect to this clone: Its cognate antigen is unknown.

Repertoires were generated with immunoSEQ multiplex PCR, while TCRdb's copy carries only in-frame clones and drops some. The top ten clones hold 1% to 1.5% of a sample with roughly 60,000 clones, around 92% of them seen once. The material sequenced was PBMCs. The chain combines TRBV6-1 with TRBJ2-7; 8 bases agree with TRBD1. This clonotype was obtained from a woman younger than 30 in good health and CMV-seronegative. CDR3 region: CASSEAGGGYEQYF. The CDR3 DNA follows: TGTGCCAGCAGTGAGGCAGGGGGCGGCTACGAGCAGTACTTC.